This T cell receptor beta chain stems from a study of cytomegalovirus exposure and HLA in healthy donors. This CDR3 is 13 amino acids long. Looked up from germline, CDR1 is MGHRA and CDR2 is YSYEKL. The V end was cut by 1 base, the J end by 6 bases, with 9 bases between. Primers for the PCR totalled 60 Vbeta and 13 Jbeta. Clones were read by immunoSEQ multiplex PCR, and TCRdb kept only the in-frame ones, dropping some. The sample lists roughly 130,000 clones, approximately 85% occurring once. Study-wide findings and caveats: The classifier reportedly diagnosed cytomegalovirus status with high sensitivity and specificity.

Comments on this clone: What it binds is unknown.

The chain couples TRBV4-1 to TRBJ1-1; D is possibly TRBD1 (5 bases). The sequencing input was PBMCs. This TCR was recovered from a boy aged 5-17 years in good health and CMV-seronegative. CDR3 protein: CASSQGGGAEAFF. CDR3 nucleotide sequence: TGCGCCAGCAGCCAAGGGGGGGGTGCTGAAGCTTTCTTT.